The clone carrying this T cell receptor (beta chain) showed up just a few times. The data originate from a study of blood T cell repertoires in COVID-19. Some clones are missing from TCRdb's copy, which holds only in-frame ones; the method was immunoSEQ multiplex PCR. The data show 150,000 or so clones, about three quarters seen once. Trimming at V came to 1 base and at J to 4 bases, leaving 4 bases not matched to a gene. Germline V gene sequence: CDR1 SGHVS, CDR2 FQNEAQ. The CDR3 length is 15 residues. The rearrangement joins TRBV7-8 to TRBJ2-7; 10 bases match TRBD2. The TCR was taken from an elderly man with acute or convalescent COVID-19. Material for sequencing was peripheral blood. CDR3 sequence reads: CASSLESSGGYEQYF. CDR3 sequence (DNA): TGTGCCAGCAGCTTAGAATCTAGCGGGGGTTACGAGCAGTACTTC. The whole variable domain, remainder taken from reference TRBV7-8 and TRBJ2-7, is GAGVSQSPRYKVAKRGQDVALRCDPISGHVSLFWYQQALGQGPEFLTYFQNEAQLDKSGLPSDRFFAERPEGSVSTLKIQRTQQEDSAVYLCASSLESSGGYEQYFGPGTRLTVT.